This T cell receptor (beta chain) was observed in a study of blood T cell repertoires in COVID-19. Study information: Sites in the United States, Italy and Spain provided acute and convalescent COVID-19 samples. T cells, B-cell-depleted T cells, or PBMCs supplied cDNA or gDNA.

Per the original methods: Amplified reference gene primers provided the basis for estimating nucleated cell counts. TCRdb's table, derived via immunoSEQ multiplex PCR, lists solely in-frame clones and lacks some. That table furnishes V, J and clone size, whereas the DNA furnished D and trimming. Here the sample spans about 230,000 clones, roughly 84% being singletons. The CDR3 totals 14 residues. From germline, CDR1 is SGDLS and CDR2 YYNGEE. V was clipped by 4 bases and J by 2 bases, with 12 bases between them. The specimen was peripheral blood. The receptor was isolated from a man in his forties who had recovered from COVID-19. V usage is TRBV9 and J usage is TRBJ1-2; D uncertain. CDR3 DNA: TGTGCCAGCAGCCCTGGACGGGGAAACTATGGCTACACCTTC. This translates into CASSPGRGNYGYTF.